This T cell receptor (beta chain) was captured in a study of blood T cells in healthy people across ages. At the level of the study: Roughly one uniquely barcoded beta molecule per two T cells was captured. Points from the study as a whole: Unsorted PBMCs prevented conclusive naive versus antigen-experienced comparison. Those diversity estimates obtained from one million T cells were thought to be underestimates.

The CDR3 is 15 amino acids. In germline, CDR1 is MGHDK, CDR2 SYGVNS. V lost 1 base to trimming and J lost 4 bases; unmatched junction nucleotides: 5. Through a sample-barcoded 5' primer and a J-beta primer mix, a second PCR was run for roughly 6 to 12 cycles. Each CDR3 protein gets one entry after TCRdb re-called the 5' RACE reads with MiXCR. Of around 580,000 distinct CDR3 sequences detected, 40% to 55% appear once; the ten largest clones hold under 30%. Turning to this clonotype: What it recognizes is unknown.

The clonotype comes from a man older than 75 in good health. The source material was blood. The rearrangement links TRBV25-1 to TRBJ2-3; 7 nucleotides agree with TRBD1. CDR3 coding DNA: TGTGCCAGCAGTGAATGGACAGGAGATCCAGATACGCAGTATTTT. Its translation: CASSEWTGDPDTQYF.